This section outlines one T cell receptor beta chain sequence together with its context. This entry comes from a study of blood T cell repertoires in COVID-19. Overall study: Acute and convalescent COVID-19 specimens originated in the United States, Italy and Spain. PBMCs, B-cell-depleted T cells, or T cells provided the cDNA or gDNA that made up the material.

V lost 1 base, J lost 0 bases, and 19 bases lay in between. The germline V gene has CDR1 GTSNPN and CDR2 SVGIG (reference sequence). The CDR3 covers 18 residues. How the authors handled the data: Reference gene primer amplification yielded estimated nucleated cell counts. The assay was immunoSEQ multiplex PCR, and TCRdb's table has in-frame clones only and misses some. That table supplies the V and J calls and clone size; D and trimming were determined from the DNA. The table shows around 75,000 clones, with 90% occurring only once. Sequencing was carried out using peripheral blood. The clonotype originates from a human donor in a cohort sampled during active COVID-19. J is TRBJ1-3 and V is TRBV30, with D perhaps TRBD1 (6 bases). In nucleotides, the CDR3 is TGTGCCTGGAGTGCCCTAGACAGGACCCTTTACTCTGGAAACACCATATATTTT. It translates to CAWSALDRTLYSGNTIYF.